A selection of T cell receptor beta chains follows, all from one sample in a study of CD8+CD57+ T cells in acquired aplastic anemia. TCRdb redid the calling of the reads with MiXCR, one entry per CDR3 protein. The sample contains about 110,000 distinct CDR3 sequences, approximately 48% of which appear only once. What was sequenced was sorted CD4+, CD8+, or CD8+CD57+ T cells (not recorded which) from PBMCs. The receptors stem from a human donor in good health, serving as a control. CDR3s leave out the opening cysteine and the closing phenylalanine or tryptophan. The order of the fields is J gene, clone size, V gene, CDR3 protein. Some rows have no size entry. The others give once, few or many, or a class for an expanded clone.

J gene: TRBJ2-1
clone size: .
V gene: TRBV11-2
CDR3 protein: ASSLGTSGGVNNEQF

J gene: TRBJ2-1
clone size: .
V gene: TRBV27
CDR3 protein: ASSFGLGSNEQF

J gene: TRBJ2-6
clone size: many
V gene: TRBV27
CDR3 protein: ASSFRGLSSGANVLT

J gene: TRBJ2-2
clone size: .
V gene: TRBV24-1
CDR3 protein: ATSDPSSINTGELF

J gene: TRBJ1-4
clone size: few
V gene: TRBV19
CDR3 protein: ASSATDATNEKLF

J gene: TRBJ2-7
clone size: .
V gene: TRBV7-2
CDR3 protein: ASSFVLGSYEQY

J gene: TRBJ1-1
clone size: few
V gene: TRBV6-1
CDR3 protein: ASSNPGRLNTEAF

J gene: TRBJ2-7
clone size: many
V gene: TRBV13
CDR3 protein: ASSKGQGGEQY

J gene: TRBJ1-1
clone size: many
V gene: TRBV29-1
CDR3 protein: SVEDEDMSLGTEAF

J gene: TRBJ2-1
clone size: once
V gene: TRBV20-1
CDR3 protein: SARGEQRGTYNEQF

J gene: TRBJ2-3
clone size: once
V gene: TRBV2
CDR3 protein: ASRDGGRDTQY

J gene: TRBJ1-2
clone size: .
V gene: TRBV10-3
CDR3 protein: AISTGGPNYGYT

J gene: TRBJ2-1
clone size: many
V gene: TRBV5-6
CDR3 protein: ASSLGRSGYYNEQF

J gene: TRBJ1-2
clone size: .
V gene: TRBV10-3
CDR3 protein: AISSDSNYGYT

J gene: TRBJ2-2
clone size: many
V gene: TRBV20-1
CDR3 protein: SGLAATGELF

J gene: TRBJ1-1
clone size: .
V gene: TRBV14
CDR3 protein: ASSRQMNTEAF

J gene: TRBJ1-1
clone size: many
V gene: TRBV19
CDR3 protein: ASSISPRGTEAF

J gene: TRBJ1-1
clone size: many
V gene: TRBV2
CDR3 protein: ASSEGGPNTEAF

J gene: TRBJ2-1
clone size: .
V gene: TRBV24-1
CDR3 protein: ATSDGCNEQF

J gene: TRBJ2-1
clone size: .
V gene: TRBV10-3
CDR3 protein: AITGDGNEQF

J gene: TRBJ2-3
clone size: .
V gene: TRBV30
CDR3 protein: AWSYGGTGTDTQY

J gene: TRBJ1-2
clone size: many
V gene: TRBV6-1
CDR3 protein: ASSEWGDGYT

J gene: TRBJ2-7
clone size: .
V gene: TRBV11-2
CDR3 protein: ASSSPGQVERMRSYEQY

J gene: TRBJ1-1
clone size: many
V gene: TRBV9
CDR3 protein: ASSVGGAPGQEAF

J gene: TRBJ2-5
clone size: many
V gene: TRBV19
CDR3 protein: ASSFRGGETQY

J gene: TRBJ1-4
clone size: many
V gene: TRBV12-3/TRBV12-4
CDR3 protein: ASSLGLGGTDNEKLF

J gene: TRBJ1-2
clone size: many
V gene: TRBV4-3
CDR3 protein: ASSPSRDPKRGYT

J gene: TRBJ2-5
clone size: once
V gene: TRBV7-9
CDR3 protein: AGGTGGETQY

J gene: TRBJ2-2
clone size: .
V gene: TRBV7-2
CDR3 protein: ASSFASGSGTGELF

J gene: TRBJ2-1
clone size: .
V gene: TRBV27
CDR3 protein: ASSPLGNQQF

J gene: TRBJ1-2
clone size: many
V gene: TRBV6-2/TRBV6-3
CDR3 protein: ASSYNYGYT

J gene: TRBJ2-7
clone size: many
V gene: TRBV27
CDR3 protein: ASSQDYYEQY

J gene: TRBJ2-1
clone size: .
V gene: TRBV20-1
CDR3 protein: SARDRGRHEQF

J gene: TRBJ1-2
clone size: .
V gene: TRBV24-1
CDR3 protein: ATSDGTGEGYT

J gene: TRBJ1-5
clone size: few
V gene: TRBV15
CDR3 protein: ATSRTGRGNQPQH

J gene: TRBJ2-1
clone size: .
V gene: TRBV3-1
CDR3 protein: ASSQVGGSGDEQF

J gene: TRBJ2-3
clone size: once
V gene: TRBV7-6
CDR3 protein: ASSVGAADTQY

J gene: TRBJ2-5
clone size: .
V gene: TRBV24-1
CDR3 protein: ATSVQGVRETQY

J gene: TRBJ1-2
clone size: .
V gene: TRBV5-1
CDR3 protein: ASNHGSREGYT

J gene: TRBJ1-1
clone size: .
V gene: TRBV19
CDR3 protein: ASSAKGAPTEAF

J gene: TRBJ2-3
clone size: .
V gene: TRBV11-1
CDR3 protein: ASSLATSGLILTDTQY

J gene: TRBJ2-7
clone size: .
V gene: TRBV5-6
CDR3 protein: ASSRGRNYEQY

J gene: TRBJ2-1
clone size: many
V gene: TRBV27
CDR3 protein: ASSRGADEQF

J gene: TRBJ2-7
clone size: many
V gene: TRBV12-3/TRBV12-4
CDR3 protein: ASTPRAGDYEQY

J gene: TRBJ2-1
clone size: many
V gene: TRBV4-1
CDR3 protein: ASSHVYGTDAVNEQF

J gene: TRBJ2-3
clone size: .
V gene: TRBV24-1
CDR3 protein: ATSDLKTENTDTQY